This T cell receptor beta chain came from a study of T cells in Graves' hyperthyroidism and ophthalmopathy. The overall study: The blood sample was taken at first diagnosis, before treatment began.

The V gene lost 4 bases and the J gene lost 5 bases, with 15 bases spanning the gap. The CDR3 loop spans 14 amino acids. CDR1 SGDLS and CDR2 YYNGEE come from the germline V gene. Authors of the study amplified TCR beta CDR3 regions from RNA transcripts. HTBI primers drove first-round RT-PCR of the TCR CDR3. TCRdb re-called the multiplex PCR reads with MiXCR, one entry per CDR3 protein. The data show about 840,000 distinct CDR3 sequences, about 38% seen once. Comments on this clonotype: The antigen is not known.

With a duration under 2 months, the hyperthyroidism was newly diagnosed in patients aged 18 to 65. Fresh peripheral blood, around 10 ml of it, supplied the PBMCs. Whole-study findings and limits: The model anticipated ophthalmopathy a median around six months pre-onset.

Sequences were obtained from blood. This rearrangement joins TRBV9 to TRBJ1-1; D remains ambiguous. The receptor was isolated from a man aged 18 to 30 with Graves' hyperthyroidism. The CDR3 bases are TGTGCCAGCAGCCAAGGCGGGGTGGAGACTGAAGCTTTCTTT. Translating it yields CASSQGGVETEAFF.